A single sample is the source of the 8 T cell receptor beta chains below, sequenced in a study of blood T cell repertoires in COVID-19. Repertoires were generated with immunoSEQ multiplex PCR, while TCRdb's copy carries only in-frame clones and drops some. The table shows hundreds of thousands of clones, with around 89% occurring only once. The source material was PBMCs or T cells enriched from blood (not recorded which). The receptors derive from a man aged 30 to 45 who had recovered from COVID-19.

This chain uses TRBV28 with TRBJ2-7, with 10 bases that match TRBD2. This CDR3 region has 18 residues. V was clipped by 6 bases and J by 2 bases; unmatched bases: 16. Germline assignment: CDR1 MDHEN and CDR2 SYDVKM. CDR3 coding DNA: TGTGCCAGCAGACCCACAAGAATAACTAGCGGGACTACCTACGAGCAGTACTTC. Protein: CASRPTRITSGTTYEQYF.

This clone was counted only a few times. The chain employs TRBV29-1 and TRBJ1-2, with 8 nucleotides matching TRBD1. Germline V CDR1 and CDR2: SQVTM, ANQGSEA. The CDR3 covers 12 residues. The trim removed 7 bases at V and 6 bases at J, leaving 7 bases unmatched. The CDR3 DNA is TGCAGCGCGAACAGGGGGGCGGATGGCTACACCTTC. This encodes CSANRGADGYTF.

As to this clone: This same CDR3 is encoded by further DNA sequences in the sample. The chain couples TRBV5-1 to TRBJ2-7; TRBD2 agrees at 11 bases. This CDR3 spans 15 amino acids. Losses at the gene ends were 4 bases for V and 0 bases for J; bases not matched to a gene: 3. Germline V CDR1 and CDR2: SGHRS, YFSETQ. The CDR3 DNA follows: TGCGCCAGCAGCCCAGGACTAGCGGGCTCCTACGAGCAGTACTTC. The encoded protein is CASSPGLAGSYEQYF.

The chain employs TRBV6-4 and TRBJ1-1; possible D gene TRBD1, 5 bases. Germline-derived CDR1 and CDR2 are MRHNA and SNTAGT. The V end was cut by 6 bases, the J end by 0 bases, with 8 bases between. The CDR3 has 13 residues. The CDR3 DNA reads TGTGCCAGCAGCAGGGAGGTGAACACTGAAGCTTTCTTT. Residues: CASSREVNTEAFF.

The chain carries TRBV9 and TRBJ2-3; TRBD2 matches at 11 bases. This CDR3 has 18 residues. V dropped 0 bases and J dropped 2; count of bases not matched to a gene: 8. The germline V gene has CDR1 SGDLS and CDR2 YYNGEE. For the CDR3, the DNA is TGTGCCAGCAGCGTAGGTGGGACTAGCGGACAACTCACAGATACGCAGTATTTT. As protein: CASSVGGTSGQLTDTQYF.

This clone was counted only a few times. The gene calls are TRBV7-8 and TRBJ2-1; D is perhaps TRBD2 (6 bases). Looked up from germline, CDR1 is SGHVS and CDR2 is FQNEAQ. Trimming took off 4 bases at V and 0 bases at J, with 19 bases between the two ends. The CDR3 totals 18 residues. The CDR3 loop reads CASSSRFTGASSYNEQFF. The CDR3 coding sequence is TGTGCCAGCAGCTCCCGTTTCACGGGAGCGAGCTCCTACAATGAGCAGTTCTTC.

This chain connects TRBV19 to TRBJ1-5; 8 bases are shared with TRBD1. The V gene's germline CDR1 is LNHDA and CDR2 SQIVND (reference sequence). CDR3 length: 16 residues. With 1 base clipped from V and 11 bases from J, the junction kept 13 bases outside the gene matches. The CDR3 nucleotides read TGTGCCAGTAGTATAGGTGGGGACAGGTTATGGCCGGCCCAGCATTTT. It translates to CASSIGGDRLWPAQHF. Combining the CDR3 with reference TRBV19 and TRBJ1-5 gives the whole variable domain DGGITQSPKYLFRKEGQNVTLSCEQNLNHDAMYWYRQDPGQGLRLIYYSQIVNDFQKGDIAEGYSVSREKKESFPLTVTSAQKNPTAFYLCASSIGGDRLWPAQHFGDGTRLSIL.

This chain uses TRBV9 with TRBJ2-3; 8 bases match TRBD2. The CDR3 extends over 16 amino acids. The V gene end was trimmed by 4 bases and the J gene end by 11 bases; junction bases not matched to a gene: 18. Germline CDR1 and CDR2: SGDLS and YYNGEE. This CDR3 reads CASSKGVPGGPLMQYF. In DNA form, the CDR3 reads TGTGCCAGCAGCAAAGGGGTACCGGGAGGGCCTCTTATGCAGTATTTT. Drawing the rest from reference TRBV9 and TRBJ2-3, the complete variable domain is DSGVTQTPKHLITATGQRVTLRCSPRSGDLSVYWYQQSLDQGLQFLIQYYNGEERAKGNILERFSAQQFPDLHSELNLSSLELGDSALYFCASSKGVPGGPLMQYFGPGTRLTVL.